One sample yielded the 5 T cell receptor beta chains listed below, sequenced in a study of cytomegalovirus exposure and HLA in healthy donors. The table came from immunoSEQ multiplex PCR; TCRdb's copy has only in-frame clones and leaves some out. This sample has approximately 230,000 clones, with roughly 87% found just once. Sequenced input: PBMCs. The receptors derive from a man between 18 and 35 years old in good health and CMV-seropositive.

This chain uses TRBV5-6 with TRBJ2-7, with D hard to call. The CDR3 has 14 amino acids. Germline CDR1 is SGHDT and CDR2 is YYEEEE. V lost 0 bases and J 5 bases, leaving 12 bases between the germline ends. As DNA, the CDR3 is TGTGCCAGCAGCTTGGCGCTGGGGATCCACGAGCAGTACTTC. It is translated as CASSLALGIHEQYF.

V usage is TRBV29-1 and J usage is TRBJ2-3, with TRBD2 as a possible D gene (7 bases). Trimming removed 4 bases from V and 4 bases from J, with 9 bases in between. The germline V gene encodes CDR1 SQVTM and CDR2 ANQGSEA. This CDR3 spans 12 amino acids. Here the CDR3 reads CSVVGGADTQYF. CDR3 nucleotide sequence: TGCAGCGTTGTAGGGGGGGCAGATACGCAGTATTTT.

This chain links TRBV28 with TRBJ1-5; possibly TRBD1 for D (5 bases). The CDR3 is made up of 16 amino acids. Trimming removed 5 bases from V and 2 bases from J, with 16 bases in between. Germline V lookup: CDR1 MDHEN, CDR2 SYDVKM. The CDR3 region is CASSTAGGSGNQPQHF. CDR3 DNA sequence: TGTGCCAGCAGTACGGCGGGGGGGAGTGGCAATCAGCCCCAGCATTTT.

The rearrangement links TRBV6-5 to TRBJ2-5, with D unresolved. Trimming cost V 0 bases and J 1 base, with 9 bases left between them. Germline V gene lookup returns CDR1 MNHEY and CDR2 SVGAGI. The CDR3 spans 15 residues. DNA of the CDR3: TGTGCCAGCAGTTACTCGGGCGCAGTCCAAGAGACCCAGTACTTC. Translating gives CASSYSGAVQETQYF.

The CDR3 sequence is CASSVRGYGGNTIYF. For the CDR3, the DNA is TGTGCCAGCAGTGTCCGGGGGTATGGTGGAAACACCATATATTTT. V usage is TRBV2 and J usage is TRBJ1-3; perhaps TRBD1 as D (5 bases). CDR3 length: 15 residues. CDR1 SNHLY and CDR2 FYNNEI come from the germline V gene. The V end was cut by 4 bases, the J end by 3 bases, with 13 bases between.